This TCR beta chain was obtained from a study of blood T cell repertoires in COVID-19. Study-wide background: Whether acute or convalescent, the COVID-19 samples came from the United States, Italy and Spain.

Original methodology: Reference gene primer amplification gave nucleated cell count estimates. The data were produced by immunoSEQ multiplex PCR, yet TCRdb's version contains in-frame clones alone and is incomplete. V and J calls and clone size are given by that table; D and trimming were obtained from the DNA. This table has 230,000 or so clones, roughly 90% appearing once. This clone was picked up one time. Trimming took 3 bases from V and 14 from J; bases not matched to a gene: 2. The CDR3 is 11 residues long. Followed over time, Seattle patients had been enrolled while infection was active. This clonotype originated in a woman aged 60-75 years with COVID-19, enrolled during active disease. This chain links TRBV12-3 or TRBV12-4 with TRBJ2-1, with TRBD1 identical over 9 bases. Sequencing was done on a sample of peripheral blood. The CDR3 is CASSFGQGKFF. CDR3 in DNA: TGTGCCAGCAGTTTTGGACAGGGGAAGTTCTTC.